This paragraph covers one T cell receptor beta chain sequence. The CDR3 totals 16 residues. Germline assignment: CDR1 MNHEY and CDR2 SMNVEV (reference sequence). With V trimmed by 6 bases and J by 4 bases, 15 bases remained unmatched. Per the original data handling: Amplification of reference gene primers provided the estimated nucleated cell counts. Profiled with immunoSEQ multiplex PCR; TCRdb holds only in-frame clones, not every one. V and J calls plus clone size are reproduced from that table; the DNA served to infer D and trimming. The profile shows some 260,000 clones, approximately 88% of them singletons. The record originates from a study of blood T cell repertoires in COVID-19. About the research overall: Specimens from acute and convalescent COVID-19 originated in the United States, Italy and Spain. PBMCs, B-cell-depleted T cells, or T cells provided the cDNA or gDNA that made up the material.

The sequencing input was peripheral blood. This TCR came from a human donor in a cohort sampled during active COVID-19. The chain combines TRBV27 with TRBJ2-7, with TRBD2 matching 7 bases. CDR3: CASSPSPWRETYEQYF. In DNA form, the CDR3 reads TGTGCCAGCAGCCCGTCCCCCTGGCGGGAGACTTACGAGCAGTACTTC.